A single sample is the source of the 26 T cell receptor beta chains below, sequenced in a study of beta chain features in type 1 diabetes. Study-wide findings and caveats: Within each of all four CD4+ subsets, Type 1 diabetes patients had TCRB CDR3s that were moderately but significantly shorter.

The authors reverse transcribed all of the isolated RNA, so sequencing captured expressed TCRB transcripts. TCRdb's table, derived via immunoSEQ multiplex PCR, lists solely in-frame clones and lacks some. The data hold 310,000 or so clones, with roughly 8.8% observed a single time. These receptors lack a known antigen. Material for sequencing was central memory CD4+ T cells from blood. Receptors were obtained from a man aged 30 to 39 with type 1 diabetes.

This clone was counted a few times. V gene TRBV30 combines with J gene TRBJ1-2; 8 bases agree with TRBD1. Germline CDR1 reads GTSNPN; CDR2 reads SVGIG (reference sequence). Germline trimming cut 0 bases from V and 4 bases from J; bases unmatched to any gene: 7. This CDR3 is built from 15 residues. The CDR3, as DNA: TGTGCCTGGAGTGTACCTGGACAGGGCCTCTATGGCTACACCTTC. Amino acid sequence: CAWSVPGQGLYGYTF. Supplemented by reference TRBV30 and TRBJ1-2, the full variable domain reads SQTIHQWPATLVQPVGSPLSLECTVEGTSNPNLYWYRQAAGRGLQLLFYSVGIGQISSEVPQNLSASRPQDRQFILSSKKLLLSDSGFYLCAWSVPGQGLYGYTFGSGTRLTVV.

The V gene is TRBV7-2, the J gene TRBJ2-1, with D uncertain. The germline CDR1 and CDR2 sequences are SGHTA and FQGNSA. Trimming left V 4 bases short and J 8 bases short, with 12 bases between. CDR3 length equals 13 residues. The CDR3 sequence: CASSWGNSYEQFF. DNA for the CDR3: TGTGCCAGCAGCTGGGGAAATTCTTATGAGCAGTTCTTC.

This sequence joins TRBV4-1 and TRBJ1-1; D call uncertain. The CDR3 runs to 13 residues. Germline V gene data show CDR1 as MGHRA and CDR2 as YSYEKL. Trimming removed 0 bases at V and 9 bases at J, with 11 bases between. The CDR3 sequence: CASSQDRTGKAFF. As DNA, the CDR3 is TGCGCCAGCAGCCAAGATAGGACGGGGAAAGCTTTCTTT.

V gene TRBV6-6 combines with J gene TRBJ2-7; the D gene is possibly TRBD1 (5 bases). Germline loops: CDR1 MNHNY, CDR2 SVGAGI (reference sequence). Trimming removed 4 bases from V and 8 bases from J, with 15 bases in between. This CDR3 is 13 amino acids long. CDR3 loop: CASSSGKESKQYF. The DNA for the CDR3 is TGTGCCAGCAGTTCAGGGAAGGAAAGTAAGCAGTACTTC.

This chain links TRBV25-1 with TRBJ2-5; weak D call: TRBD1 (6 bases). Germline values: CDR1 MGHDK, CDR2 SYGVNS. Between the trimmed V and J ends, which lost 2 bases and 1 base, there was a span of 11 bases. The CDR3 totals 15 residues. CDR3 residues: CASSEGDRSQETQYF. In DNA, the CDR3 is TGTGCCAGCAGTGAAGGCGACAGGAGCCAAGAGACCCAGTACTTC.

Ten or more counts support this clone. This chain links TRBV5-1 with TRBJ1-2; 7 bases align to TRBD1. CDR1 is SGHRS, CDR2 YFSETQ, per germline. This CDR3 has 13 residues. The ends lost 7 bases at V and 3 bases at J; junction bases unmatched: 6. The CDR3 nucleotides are TGCGCCAGCCATCCCGGACAGGACTATGGCTACACCTTC. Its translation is CASHPGQDYGYTF.

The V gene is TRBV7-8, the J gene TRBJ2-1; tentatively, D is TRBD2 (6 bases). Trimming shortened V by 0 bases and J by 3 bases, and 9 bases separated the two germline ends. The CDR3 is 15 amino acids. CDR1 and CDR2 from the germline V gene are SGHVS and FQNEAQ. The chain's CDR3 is CASSLAGGLYNEQFF. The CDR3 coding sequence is TGTGCCAGCAGCTTAGCGGGGGGACTCTACAATGAGCAGTTCTTC.

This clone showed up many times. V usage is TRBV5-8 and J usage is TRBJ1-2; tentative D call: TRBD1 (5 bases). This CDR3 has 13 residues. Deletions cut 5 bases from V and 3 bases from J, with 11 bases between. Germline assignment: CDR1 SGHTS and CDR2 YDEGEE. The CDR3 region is CASRAGLHYGYTF. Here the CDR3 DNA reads TGTGCCAGCAGGGCAGGGCTCCACTATGGCTACACCTTC.

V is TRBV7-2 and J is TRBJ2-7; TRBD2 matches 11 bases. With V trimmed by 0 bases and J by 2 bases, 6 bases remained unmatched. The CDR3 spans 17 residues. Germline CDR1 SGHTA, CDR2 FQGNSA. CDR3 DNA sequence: TGTGCCAGCAGCTTAGCGGCTAGCGGGGGGTCACCCTACGAGCAGTACTTC. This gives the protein CASSLAASGGSPYEQYF.

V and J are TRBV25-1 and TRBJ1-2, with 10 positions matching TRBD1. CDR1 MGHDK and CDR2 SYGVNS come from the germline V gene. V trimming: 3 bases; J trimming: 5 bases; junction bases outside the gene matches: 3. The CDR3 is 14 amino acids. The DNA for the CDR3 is TGTGCCAGCAGTGAGCCGGGACAGGGGTATGGCTACACCTTC. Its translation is CASSEPGQGYGYTF.

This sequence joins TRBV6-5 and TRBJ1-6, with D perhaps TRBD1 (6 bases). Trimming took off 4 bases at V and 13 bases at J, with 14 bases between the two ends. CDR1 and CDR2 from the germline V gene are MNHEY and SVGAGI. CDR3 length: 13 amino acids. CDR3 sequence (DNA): TGTGCCAGCAGTTTTGAGGGGGGCGGGCCCCTCCACTTT. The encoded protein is CASSFEGGGPLHF.

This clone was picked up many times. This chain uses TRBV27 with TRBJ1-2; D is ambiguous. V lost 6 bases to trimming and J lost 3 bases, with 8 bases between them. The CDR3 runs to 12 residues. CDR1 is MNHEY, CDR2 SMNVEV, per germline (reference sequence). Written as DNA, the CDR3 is TGTGCCAGCAGAGGACCTTACTATGGCTACACCTTC. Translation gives CASRGPYYGYTF.

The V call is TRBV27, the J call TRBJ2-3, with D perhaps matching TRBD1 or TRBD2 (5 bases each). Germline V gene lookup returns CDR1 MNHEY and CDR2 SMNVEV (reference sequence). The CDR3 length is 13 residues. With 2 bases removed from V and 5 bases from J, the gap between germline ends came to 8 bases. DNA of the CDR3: TGTGCCAGCAGTTTAGGGACGGGAGATACGCAGTATTTT. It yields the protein CASSLGTGDTQYF.

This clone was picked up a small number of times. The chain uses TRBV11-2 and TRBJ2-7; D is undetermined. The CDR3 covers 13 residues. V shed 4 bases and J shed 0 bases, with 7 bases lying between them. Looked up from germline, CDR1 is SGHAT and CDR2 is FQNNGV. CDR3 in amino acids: CASSSLSSYEQYF. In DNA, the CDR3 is TGTGCCAGCAGCTCCCTGAGCTCCTACGAGCAGTACTTC.

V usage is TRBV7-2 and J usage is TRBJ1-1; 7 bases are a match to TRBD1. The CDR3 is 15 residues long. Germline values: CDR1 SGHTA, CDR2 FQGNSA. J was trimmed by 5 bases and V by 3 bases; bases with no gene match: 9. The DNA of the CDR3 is TGTGCCAGCAGCTTGGCGAACAGGGGAGGGACTGAAGCTTTCTTT. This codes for CASSLANRGGTEAFF.

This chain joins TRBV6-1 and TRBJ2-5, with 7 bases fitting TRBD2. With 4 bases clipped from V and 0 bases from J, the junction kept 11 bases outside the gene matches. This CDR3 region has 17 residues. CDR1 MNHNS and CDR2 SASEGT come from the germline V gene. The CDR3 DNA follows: TGTGCCAGCAGTGCAAATGGTGGGGGGGTCCACCAAGAGACCCAGTACTTC. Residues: CASSANGGGVHQETQYF.

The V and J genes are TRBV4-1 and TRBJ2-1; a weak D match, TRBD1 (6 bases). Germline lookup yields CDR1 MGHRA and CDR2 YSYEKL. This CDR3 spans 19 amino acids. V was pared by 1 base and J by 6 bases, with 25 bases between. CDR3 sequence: CASSQGGFQGGELGNEQFF. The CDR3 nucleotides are TGCGCCAGCAGCCAAGGAGGCTTCCAAGGGGGTGAATTAGGCAATGAGCAGTTCTTC.

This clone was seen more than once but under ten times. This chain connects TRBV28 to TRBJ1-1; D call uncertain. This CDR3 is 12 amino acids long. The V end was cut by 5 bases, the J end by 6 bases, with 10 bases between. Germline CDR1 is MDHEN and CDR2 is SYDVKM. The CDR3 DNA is TGTGCCAGCAGTGGAGTTTGGCCTGAAGCTTTCTTT. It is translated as CASSGVWPEAFF.

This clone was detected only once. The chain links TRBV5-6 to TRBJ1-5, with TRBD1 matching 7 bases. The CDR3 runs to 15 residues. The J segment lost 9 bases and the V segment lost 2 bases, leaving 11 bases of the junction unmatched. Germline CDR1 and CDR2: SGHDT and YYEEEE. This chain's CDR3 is CASSFRDSGMGPQHF. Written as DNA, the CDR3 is TGTGCCAGCAGCTTCCGGGACAGCGGAATGGGGCCCCAGCATTTT.

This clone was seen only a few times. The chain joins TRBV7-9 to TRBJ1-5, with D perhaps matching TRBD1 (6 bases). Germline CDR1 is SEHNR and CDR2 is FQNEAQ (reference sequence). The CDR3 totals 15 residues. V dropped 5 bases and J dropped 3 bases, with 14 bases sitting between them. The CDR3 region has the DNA TGTGCCAGCAGCCCTAGTGGACAGTTCAATCAGCCCCAGCATTTT. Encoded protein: CASSPSGQFNQPQHF.

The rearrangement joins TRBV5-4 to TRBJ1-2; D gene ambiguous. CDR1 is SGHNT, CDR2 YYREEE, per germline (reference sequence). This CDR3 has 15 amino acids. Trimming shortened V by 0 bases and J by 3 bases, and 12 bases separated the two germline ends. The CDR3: CASSLAVRGDYGYTF. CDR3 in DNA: TGTGCCAGCAGCTTGGCAGTGAGAGGCGACTATGGCTACACCTTC.

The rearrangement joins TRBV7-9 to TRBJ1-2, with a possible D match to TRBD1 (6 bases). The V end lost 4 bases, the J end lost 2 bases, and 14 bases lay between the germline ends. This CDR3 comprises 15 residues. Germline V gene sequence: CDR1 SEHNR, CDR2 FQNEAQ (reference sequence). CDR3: CASSSPRTVNYGYTF. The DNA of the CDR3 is TGTGCCAGCAGCTCACCTCGGACAGTAAACTATGGCTACACCTTC.

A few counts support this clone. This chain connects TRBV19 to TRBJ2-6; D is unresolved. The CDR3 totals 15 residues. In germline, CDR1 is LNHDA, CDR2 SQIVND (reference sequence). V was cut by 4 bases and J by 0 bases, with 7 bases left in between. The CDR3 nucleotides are TGTGCCAGTAGTACAATGTCCTCTGGGGCCAACGTCCTGACTTTC. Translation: CASSTMSSGANVLTF.

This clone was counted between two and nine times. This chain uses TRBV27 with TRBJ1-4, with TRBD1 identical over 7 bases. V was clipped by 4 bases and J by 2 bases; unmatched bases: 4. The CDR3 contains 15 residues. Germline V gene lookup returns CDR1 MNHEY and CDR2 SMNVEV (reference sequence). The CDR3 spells CASSSQGVTNEKLFF. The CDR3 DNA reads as TGTGCCAGCAGTTCCCAGGGGGTCACTAATGAAAAACTGTTTTTT.

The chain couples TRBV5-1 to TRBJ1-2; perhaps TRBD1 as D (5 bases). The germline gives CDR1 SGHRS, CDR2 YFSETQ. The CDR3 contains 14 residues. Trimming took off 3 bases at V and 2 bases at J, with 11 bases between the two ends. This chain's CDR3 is CASSYGAGNYGYTF. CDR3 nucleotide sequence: TGCGCCAGCAGCTACGGGGCGGGGAACTATGGCTACACCTTC.

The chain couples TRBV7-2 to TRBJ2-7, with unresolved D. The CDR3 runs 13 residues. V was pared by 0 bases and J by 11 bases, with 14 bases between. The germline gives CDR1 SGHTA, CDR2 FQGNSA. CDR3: CASSLARQNKEYF. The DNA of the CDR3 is TGTGCCAGCAGCTTAGCGCGTCAGAATAAGGAGTACTTC.